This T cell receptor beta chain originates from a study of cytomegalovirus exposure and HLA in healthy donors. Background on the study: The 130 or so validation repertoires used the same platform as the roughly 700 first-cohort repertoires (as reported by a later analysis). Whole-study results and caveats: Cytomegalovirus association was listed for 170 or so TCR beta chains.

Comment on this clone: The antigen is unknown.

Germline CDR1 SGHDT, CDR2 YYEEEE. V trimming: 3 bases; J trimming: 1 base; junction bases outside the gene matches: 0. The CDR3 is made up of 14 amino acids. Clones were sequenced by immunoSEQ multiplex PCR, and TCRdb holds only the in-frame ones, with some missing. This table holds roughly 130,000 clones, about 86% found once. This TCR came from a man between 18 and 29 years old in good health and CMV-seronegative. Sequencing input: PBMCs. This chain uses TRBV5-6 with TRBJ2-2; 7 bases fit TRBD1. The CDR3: CASSWTGNTGELFF. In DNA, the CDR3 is TGTGCCAGCAGCTGGACAGGGAACACCGGGGAGCTGTTTTTT.